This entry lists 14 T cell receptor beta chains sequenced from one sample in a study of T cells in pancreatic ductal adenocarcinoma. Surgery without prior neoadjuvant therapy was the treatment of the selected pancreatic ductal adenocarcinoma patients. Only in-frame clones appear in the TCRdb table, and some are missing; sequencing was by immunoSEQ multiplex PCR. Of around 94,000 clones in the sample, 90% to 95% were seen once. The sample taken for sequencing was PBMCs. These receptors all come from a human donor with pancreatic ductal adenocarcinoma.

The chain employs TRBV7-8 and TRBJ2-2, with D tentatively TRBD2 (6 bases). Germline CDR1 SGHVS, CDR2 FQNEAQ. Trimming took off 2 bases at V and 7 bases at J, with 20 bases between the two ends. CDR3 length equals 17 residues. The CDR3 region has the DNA TGTGCCAGCAGCTTAAATCCTGCCCCGGGGGTCGTCGGGGAGCTGTTTTTT. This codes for CASSLNPAPGVVGELFF.

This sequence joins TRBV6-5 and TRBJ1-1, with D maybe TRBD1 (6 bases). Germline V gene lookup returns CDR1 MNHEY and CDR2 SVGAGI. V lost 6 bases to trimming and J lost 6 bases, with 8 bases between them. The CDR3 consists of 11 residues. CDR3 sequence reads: CASRGGAEAFF. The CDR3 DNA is TGTGCCAGCAGAGGGGGGGCTGAAGCTTTCTTT.

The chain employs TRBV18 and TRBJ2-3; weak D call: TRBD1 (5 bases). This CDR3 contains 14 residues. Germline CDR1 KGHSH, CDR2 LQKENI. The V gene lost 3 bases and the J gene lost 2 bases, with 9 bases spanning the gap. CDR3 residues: CASSPSTDTDTQYF. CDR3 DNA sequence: TGTGCCAGCTCACCCTCGACAGACACAGATACGCAGTATTTT.

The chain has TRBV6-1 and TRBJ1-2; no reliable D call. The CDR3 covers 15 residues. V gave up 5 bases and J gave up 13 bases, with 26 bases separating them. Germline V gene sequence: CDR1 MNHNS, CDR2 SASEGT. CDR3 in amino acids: CASSSYPTVLGEGTF. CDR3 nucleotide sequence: TGTGCCAGCAGTTCGTATCCGACGGTCCTCGGGGAAGGCACCTTC.

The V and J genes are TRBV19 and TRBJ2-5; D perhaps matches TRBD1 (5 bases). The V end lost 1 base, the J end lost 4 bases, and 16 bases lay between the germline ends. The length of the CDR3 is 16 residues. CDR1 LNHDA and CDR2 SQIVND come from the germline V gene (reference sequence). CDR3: CASSIAGSPRLETQYF. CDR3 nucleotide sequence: TGTGCCAGTAGTATAGCAGGGTCCCCTAGGTTAGAGACCCAGTACTTC.

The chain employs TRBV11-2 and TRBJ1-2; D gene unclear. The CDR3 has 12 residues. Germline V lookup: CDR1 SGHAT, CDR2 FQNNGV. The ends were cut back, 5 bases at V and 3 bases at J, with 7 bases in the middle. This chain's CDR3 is CASSRSDYGYTF. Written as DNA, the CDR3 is TGTGCCAGCAGCCGATCGGACTATGGCTACACCTTC.

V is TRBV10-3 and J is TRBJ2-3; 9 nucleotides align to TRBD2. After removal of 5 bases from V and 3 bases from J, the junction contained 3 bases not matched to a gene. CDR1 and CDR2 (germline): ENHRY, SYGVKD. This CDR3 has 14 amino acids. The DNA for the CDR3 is TGTGCCATCAGTCTAGCGGGGCTTACAGATACGCAGTATTTT. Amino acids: CAISLAGLTDTQYF.

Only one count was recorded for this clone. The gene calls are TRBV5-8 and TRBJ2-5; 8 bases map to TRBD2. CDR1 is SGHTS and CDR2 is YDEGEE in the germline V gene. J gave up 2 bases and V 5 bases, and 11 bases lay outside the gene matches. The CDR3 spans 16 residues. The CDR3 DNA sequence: TGTGCCAGCAGGCTAGGGGCGGGAGGTGAACAAGAGACCCAGTACTTC. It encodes CASRLGAGGEQETQYF.

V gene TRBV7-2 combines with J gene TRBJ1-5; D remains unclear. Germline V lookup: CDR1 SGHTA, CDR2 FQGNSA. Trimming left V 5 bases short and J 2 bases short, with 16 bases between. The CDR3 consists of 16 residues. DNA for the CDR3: TGTGCCAGCAGCAGGAATCCCGGGCGGGGCAATCAGCCCCAGCATTTT. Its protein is CASSRNPGRGNQPQHF.

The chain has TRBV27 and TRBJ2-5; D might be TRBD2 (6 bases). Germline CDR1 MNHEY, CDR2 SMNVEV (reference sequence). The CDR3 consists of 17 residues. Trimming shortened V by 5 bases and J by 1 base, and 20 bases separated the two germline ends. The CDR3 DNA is TGTGCCAGCAGTCGCGGACGGTTAGCGGCCCTCCAAGAGACCCAGTACTTC. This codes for CASSRGRLAALQETQYF.

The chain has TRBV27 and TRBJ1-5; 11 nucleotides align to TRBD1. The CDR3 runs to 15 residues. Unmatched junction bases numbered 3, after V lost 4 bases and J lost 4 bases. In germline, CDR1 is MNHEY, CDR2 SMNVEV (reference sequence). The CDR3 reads CASSWTGGRNQPQHF. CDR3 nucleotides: TGTGCCAGCAGTTGGACAGGGGGCAGGAATCAGCCCCAGCATTTT.

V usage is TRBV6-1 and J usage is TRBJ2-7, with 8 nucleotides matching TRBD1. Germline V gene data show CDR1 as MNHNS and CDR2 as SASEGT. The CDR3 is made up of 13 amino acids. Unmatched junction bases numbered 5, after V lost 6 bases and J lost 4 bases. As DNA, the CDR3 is TGTGCCAGCAGACGGACAGGGTATTACGAGCAGTACTTC. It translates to CASRRTGYYEQYF.

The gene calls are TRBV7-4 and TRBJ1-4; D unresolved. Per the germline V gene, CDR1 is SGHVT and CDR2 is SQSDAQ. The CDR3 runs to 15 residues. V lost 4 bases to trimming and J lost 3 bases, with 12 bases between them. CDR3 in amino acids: CASSSRHSANEKLFF. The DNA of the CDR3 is TGTGCCAGCAGCTCCCGACATTCGGCTAATGAAAAACTGTTTTTT.

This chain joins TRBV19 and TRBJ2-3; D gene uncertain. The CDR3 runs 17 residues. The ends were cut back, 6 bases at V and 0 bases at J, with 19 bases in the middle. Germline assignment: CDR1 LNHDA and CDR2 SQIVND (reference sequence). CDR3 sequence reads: CASRHLSRANSTDTQYF. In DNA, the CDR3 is TGTGCCAGTAGGCATTTATCGAGAGCGAACAGCACAGATACGCAGTATTTT.